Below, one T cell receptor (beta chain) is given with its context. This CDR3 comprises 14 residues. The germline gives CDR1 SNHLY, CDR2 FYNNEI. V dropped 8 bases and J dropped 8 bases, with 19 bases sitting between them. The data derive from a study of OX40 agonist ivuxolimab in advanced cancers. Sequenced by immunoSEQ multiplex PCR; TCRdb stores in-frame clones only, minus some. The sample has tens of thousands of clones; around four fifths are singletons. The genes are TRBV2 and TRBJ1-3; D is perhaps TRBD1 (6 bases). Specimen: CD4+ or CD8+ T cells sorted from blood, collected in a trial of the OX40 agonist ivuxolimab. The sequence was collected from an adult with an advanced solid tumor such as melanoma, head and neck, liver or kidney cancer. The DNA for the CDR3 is TGTGCCAGCCAGCCCGGGACAACCTTCCACACCATATATTTT. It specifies CASQPGTTFHTIYF.